This entry is about one TCR beta chain. The target of this receptor is not known. The input lacks base qualities; no much larger clone sits a single base away. This record belongs to a study of cytomegalovirus exposure and HLA in healthy donors (dated by TCRdb to 2016 to 2017). For context, the study as a whole: An earlier analysis of about 530 of the donors reported 276 Gb of sequence data and 95 million to 140 million unique TCR beta sequences obtained from roughly 170 million T cells. The genetic ancestry cluster associated with self-reported Caucasian donors included 81% of the 398 genotyped donors. To study patterns of TCR occurrence, a later analysis re-analyzed previously published TCR beta repertoires from 666 donors and added high-resolution HLA genotyping. The later analysis used no new phenotypic data to find candidate immune exposures, relying instead on TCR beta sequences and their occurrence across donors. An early release that covered 640 HLA-typed donors contained approximately 300 gigabases of sequencing data and tens of millions of unique TCR sequences. The T cell repertoires of roughly 660 subjects were profiled by immunosequencing and related to cytomegalovirus serostatus. Because of strong linkage in the cohort, 4 to 6 DR-DQ haplotypes were treated as single units for association and clustering. The study aimed to test whether cataloging public T cell receptors could reveal signatures of past pathogen exposure. Donor age, sex, ethnicity and CMV serostatus were compiled alongside the repertoire data. An earlier analysis of 500 to 750 of the donors applied high-throughput TCR beta sequencing to assess whether each TCR beta V gene segment acted as functional or pseudogenic. A later genetic analysis took genome-wide SNP genotypes for about three fifths of the roughly 670 donors and used that subset as a discovery cohort. To predict cytomegalovirus infection status, the study brought together high-throughput TCR immunosequencing, statistical association of individual TCRs with disease status, and machine learning. Among around 400 genotyped donors of the cohort, an average of about 240,000 unique TCR beta nucleotide sequences were sequenced per donor, roughly a sixth of them non-productive. A separate validation cohort of approximately 120 different subjects was used in addition to the roughly 700-subject first cohort. HLA typing included class I and class II loci at four-digit resolution. All discovery cohort repertoires had been generated using a single sequencing platform. Typing coverage differed by locus: A, B, C, DRB1 and DQB1 were typed in roughly 629-630 donors, DQA1 in about 560, DPA1 in approximately 600, and DPB1 in 450 to 490.

The protocol used for the library was the immunoSEQ multiplex PCR assay. A mixture of 60 forward primers for TCR Vbeta segments and 13 reverse primers for TCR Jbeta segments was used in the multiplex PCR. The CDR3 region of rearranged TCR beta genes was amplified from genomic DNA by a multiplex PCR assay. On the Illumina HiSeq System, the amplified TCR beta libraries were sequenced as 87-base-pair reads. On the authors' methods: In a later analysis, tens of millions of unique TCR beta chains were counted across the approximately 620 repertoires, and about 10 million of these chains were shared by at least two donors. Raw reads were error-corrected and collapsed into unique sequences by a nearest-neighbor algorithm in which closely related sequences were merged to remove PCR and sequencing errors. V, D and J gene segments were assigned by aligning CDR3 sequences to IMGT reference sequences. For a sequence to be retained, at least a six-nucleotide match to both a V gene segment and a J gene segment was required. Rearrangements were classified as productive when the CDR3 lacked stop codons and remained in frame with V and J, and all other rearrangements were classified as non-productive. Following IMGT convention, CDR3 was defined as the stretch from the second conserved V-encoded cysteine up to the conserved J-encoded phenylalanine. In an earlier analysis of approximately 590 of the donors, sequences lacking an unambiguous match to a single V gene segment were excluded. In an earlier analysis of 450 to 700 of the donors, V segments were called functional above 56.7% productive rearrangements and were called segregating when the between-donor standard deviation exceeded 5%. A statistical classification framework was developed to diagnose cytomegalovirus status using the catalog of TCR beta chain sequences. A later analysis assigned V and J genes by comparing TCR nucleotide sequences with IMGT/GENE-DB human TR gene sequences. In a later analysis, CDR3 sequences and most-parsimonious VDJ recombination scenarios were assigned using the TCRdist pipeline. In a later analysis, every TCR beta chain was defined by the combination of its CDR3 amino acid sequence and its V-gene family, and reads without a unique V-gene family were dropped. To address suspected cross-contamination and a sequencing artifact, a later analysis removed a few hundred highly shared, low-generation-probability nucleotide sequences. In a later analysis, a clonal expansion index was calculated for each public chain from normalized within-repertoire ranks of inferred template counts. In a later analysis, generation probabilities were computed with a VDJ recombination model fitted to out-of-frame rearrangements, and the resulting probabilities were checked against IGoR. Hypergeometric tests were used in a later analysis to score TCR-TCR, TCR-HLA and TCR-CMV co-occurrence, with a repertoire-size bias correction applied to the TCR pairs. False discovery rates were estimated in a later analysis by permuting HLA or CMV assignments 20 times. In a later analysis, co-occurring TCRs were grouped with DBSCAN, and TCRdist sequence similarity was added when clustering was performed within HLA-allele-positive subsets. For co-occurrence clustering, repertoires with fewer than 30,000 or more than 120,000 public chains were excluded, along with 4 to 6 repertoires with anomalous nucleotide sharing. TCRdb took over this immuneACCESS table, retaining in-frame rearrangements with V and J assigned. Such tables are incomplete; in checked studies, under half of the missing clones stem from an unresolved V gene, and the remainder is unexplained. The V and J calls and clone size come from that table; D and trimming were worked out from the DNA. This sample has roughly 150,000 clones in its table, and about three quarters of those were observed once. Of the sample, 2.5% falls within the top ten clones.

The cohort consisted of approximately 670 healthy bone marrow donors. At the time of sampling, all cohort members were nominally healthy, though unrecorded immune exposures were likely present. The donor was CMV seronegative and belonged to the group of 352 seronegative cohort members. Each donor provided a peripheral blood sample, and peripheral blood mononuclear cells were used for TCR beta sequencing. Genomic DNA extraction from the blood cell samples was performed with the Qiagen DNeasy Blood Extraction Kit. V is trimmed back by 1 base and J by 4 bases, and the junction contains 1 base that no gene match accounts for. Including cysteine and phenylalanine, the CDR3 has 15 amino acids. Only the CDR3 DNA is retained, 45 bases long and in frame from the first base. Based on the germline V gene (reference sequence), the CDR1 and CDR2 sequences are LNHNV and YYDKDF. Summary of the overall study and its limitations: At a false discovery rate of 0.05, a later analysis linked 15,000 to 20,000 TCR beta sequences to specific HLA alleles. In a later analysis, the rate of TCR association differed among HLA loci, with DRB1 alleles having the most associated TCRs and HLA-C alleles having the fewest. The cohort was sequenced for TCR beta chains only, and without alpha or paired-chain data the features that could be detected were limited. In a later analysis, HLA-associated TCR beta chains were found to be more clonally expanded and to have lower generation probabilities than equally common non-associated chains. A further reported finding was that TCR beta sequences accurately predicted the HLA-A and HLA-B alleles for most subjects in the first cohort. Assigning TCR associations to individual alleles was difficult when HLA alleles, especially DR and DQ, strongly co-occurred. V-gene and J-gene trimming of TCR beta chains was associated with a missense DCLRE1C variant in a later genetic analysis, and the association was replicated in an independent cohort. Most TCR sequences were seen in very few donors, while some public TCRs were found in many individuals. For the cohort, immune exposure information was limited to CMV serostatus. The classifier was reported to diagnose cytomegalovirus status with high specificity and sensitivity in both the original and validation cohorts. Sequencing depth was assumed to be roughly uniform across donors in the presence/absence analyses, though that assumption may not hold. Because HLA typing was missing for some donors at each locus, association tests included only the typed subset. The study listed over 150 TCR beta chains as associated with cytomegalovirus. About 17 rarely observed V segments, including chromosome 9 orphons, were excluded from the earlier analysis of approximately 500 of the donors because counts were too low. According to the authors, the approach could potentially be generalized to other disease states and immunological phenotypes. The sequencing pipeline was judged likely to have produced a cluster of highly shared sequence variants as a technical artifact. In an earlier analysis of roughly 500 of the donors, most TCR beta V segments appeared in productive rearrangements about 90% or about 30% of the time, broadly matching IMGT annotations. Correlated functional status among segregating V segments might reflect linkage disequilibrium, but an unknown experimental factor could not be ruled out. Three of the identified cytomegalovirus-associated TCR beta chains were confirmed in vitro to be specific for cytomegalovirus antigens. A later genetic analysis reported fewer N-insertions in productive TCRs among donors in an Asian-associated ancestry cluster than the roughly 650-donor mean. Most CMV-associated TCR beta chains appeared to be HLA-restricted in a later analysis, and the HLA associations seemed to be driven largely by CMV exposure. Several of the top co-occurrence clusters appeared to be linked to parvovirus B19, influenza, CMV and Epstein-Barr virus, according to a later analysis. Some IMGT-functional V segments, including TRBV6-2 and TRBV6-3, could not be told apart with the 87-base-pair reads, so those segments were excluded.

The sample was PBMCs. This TCR was recovered from a female donor in good health and CMV-seronegative. The chain joins TRBV15 to TRBJ2-5, and 12 junction bases match TRBD2. The bases are TGTGCCACCAGCAGAGTGGGACTAGCGGGAGAGACCCAGTACTTC. Translated, it reads CATSRVGLAGETQYF.